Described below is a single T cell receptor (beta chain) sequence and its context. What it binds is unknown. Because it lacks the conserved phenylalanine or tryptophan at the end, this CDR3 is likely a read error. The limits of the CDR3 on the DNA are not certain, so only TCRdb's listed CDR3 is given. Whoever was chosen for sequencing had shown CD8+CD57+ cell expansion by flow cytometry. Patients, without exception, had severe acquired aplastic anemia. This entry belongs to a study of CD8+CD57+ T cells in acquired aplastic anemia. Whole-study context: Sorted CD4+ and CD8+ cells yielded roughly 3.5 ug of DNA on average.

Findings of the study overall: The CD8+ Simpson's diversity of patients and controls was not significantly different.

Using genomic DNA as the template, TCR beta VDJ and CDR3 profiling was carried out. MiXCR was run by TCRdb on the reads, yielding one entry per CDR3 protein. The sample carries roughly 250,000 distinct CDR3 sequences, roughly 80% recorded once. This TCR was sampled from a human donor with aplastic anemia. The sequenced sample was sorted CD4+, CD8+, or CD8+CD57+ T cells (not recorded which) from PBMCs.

The CDR3 sequence is CASSLRDR. This rearrangement joins TRBV5-6 to TRBJ2-3; the DNA was not used to check the table's D call, TRBD1. Germline V gene sequence: CDR1 SGHDT, CDR2 YYEEEE. The CDR3 extends over 8 residues, inclusive of both ends.